A single sample is the source of the 23 T cell receptor beta chains below, sequenced in a study of blood T cell repertoires in COVID-19. Assay: immunoSEQ multiplex PCR; the TCRdb copy retains only in-frame clones and omits some. The table has 350,000 or so clones, about 90% seen once; the top ten hold roughly 1%. The sequencing input was PBMCs or T cells enriched from blood (not recorded which). The receptors shown here come from a woman aged 25 to 45 who had recovered from COVID-19.

The gene calls are TRBV5-1 and TRBJ1-2; D remains unclear. The CDR3 contains 15 residues. Per the germline V gene, CDR1 is SGHRS and CDR2 is YFSETQ. The V end was cut by 0 bases, the J end by 1 base, with 10 bases between. The CDR3 sequence: CASSLETSLNYGYTF. CDR3 DNA: TGCGCCAGCAGCTTGGAGACATCTCTTAACTATGGCTACACCTTC.

This clone has more than one count but fewer than ten. The chain carries TRBV29-1 and TRBJ1-5; D might be TRBD1 (6 bases). The CDR3 is 12 residues long. In germline, CDR1 is SQVTM, CDR2 ANQGSEA. The ends were cut back, 6 bases at V and 4 bases at J, with 10 bases in the middle. CDR3 in DNA: TGCAGCGTAGGGGGGGCAAATCAGCCCCAGCATTTT. Its protein is CSVGGANQPQHF. The full variable domain, completed using reference TRBV29-1 and TRBJ1-5, is SAVISQKPSRDICQRGTSLTIQCQVDSQVTMMFWYRQQPGQSLTLIATANQGSEATYESGFVIDKFPISRPNLTFSTLTVSNMSPEDSSIYLCSVGGANQPQHFGDGTRLSIL.

The rearrangement uses TRBV2 and TRBJ2-1; TRBD1 is a possible D gene (6 bases). Trimming shortened V by 5 bases and J by 4 bases, and 33 bases separated the two germline ends. This CDR3 is 21 amino acids long. Germline V CDR1 and CDR2: SNHLY, FYNNEI. The CDR3 is CASSLPLRGLPPNPGYNEQFF. The CDR3 DNA reads as TGTGCCAGCAGTCTACCTCTAAGGGGGTTACCCCCAAATCCAGGGTACAATGAGCAGTTCTTC.

This clone was seen once. The CDR3 DNA sequence: TGTGCCAGCAGTGAAAGGTTCACAGGCAGGGAGGACTATGGCTACACCTTC. As protein: CASSERFTGREDYGYTF. This chain uses TRBV6-1 with TRBJ1-2, with TRBD1 as a possible D gene (5 bases). Trimming left V 2 bases short and J 3 bases short, with 19 bases between. CDR1 and CDR2 from the germline V gene are MNHNS and SASEGT. The CDR3 spans 17 residues.

This clone was seen a single time. The sample carries other DNA sequences with the same CDR3. The chain carries TRBV12-3 or TRBV12-4 and TRBJ2-7; D is perhaps TRBD1 (6 bases). CDR3 length: 13 amino acids. V was shortened by 3 bases and J by 1 base, with 7 bases between the two germline ends. CDR3 residues: CASSLDSSYEQYF. The CDR3, as DNA: TGTGCCAGCAGTTTGGACAGTTCCTACGAGCAGTACTTC.

The V gene is TRBV28, the J gene TRBJ1-1; the match to TRBD1 covers 7 bases. The junction had 9 bases not matched to a gene; V was cut back by 5 bases and J by 6 bases. This CDR3 is 14 amino acids long. The germline V gene has CDR1 MDHEN and CDR2 SYDVKM. The CDR3 region has the DNA TGTGCCAGCAGTCGGAGCCCGGGACAGTCTGAAGCTTTCTTT. This encodes CASSRSPGQSEAFF.

This clone was observed once. The rearrangement uses TRBV15 and TRBJ2-4; possibly TRBD1 for D (5 bases). V lost 7 bases, J lost 7 bases, and 11 bases lay in between. The CDR3 runs to 12 residues. Germline V gene data show CDR1 as LNHNV and CDR2 as YYDKDF (reference sequence). The CDR3 loop is CATTVDMNIQYF. The CDR3 region has the DNA TGTGCCACCACCGTGGACATGAACATTCAGTACTTC. The full variable domain, with the rest looked up from reference TRBV15 and TRBJ2-4, is DAMVIQNPRYQVTQFGKPVTLSCSQTLNHNVMYWYQQKSSQAPKLLFHYYDKDFNNEADTPDNFQSRRPNTSFCFLDIRSPGLGDTAMYLCATTVDMNIQYFGAGTRLSVL.

The chain is built from TRBV5-1 and TRBJ1-4; 8 bases agree with TRBD1. This CDR3 spans 17 amino acids. Trimming cost V 4 bases and J 0 bases; bases outside gene matches: 8. The germline gives CDR1 SGHRS, CDR2 YFSETQ. CDR3 sequence reads: CASSAEGQGSTNEKLFF. CDR3 nucleotides: TGCGCCAGCAGCGCCGAAGGACAGGGATCAACTAATGAAAAACTGTTTTTT. The variable domain in full, with the rest retrieved from reference TRBV5-1 and TRBJ1-4, is KAGVTQTPRYLIKTRGQQVTLSCSPISGHRSVSWYQQTPGQGLQFLFEYFSETQRNKGNFPGRFSGRQFSNSRSEMNVSTLELGDSALYLCASSAEGQGSTNEKLFFGSGTQLSVL.

The rearrangement joins TRBV28 to TRBJ1-5; 9 positions match TRBD1. CDR3 length equals 13 residues. Per the germline V gene, CDR1 is MDHEN and CDR2 is SYDVKM. V lost 5 bases and J lost 7; bases outside the gene matches: 3. CDR3 bases: TGTGCCAGCAGTACAGGGGGCTACCAGCCCCAGCATTTT. Amino acid sequence: CASSTGGYQPQHF.

This chain links TRBV11-3 with TRBJ1-1; D unresolved. The V gene lost 4 bases and the J gene lost 4 bases, with 13 bases spanning the gap. The CDR3 length is 14 residues. CDR1 and CDR2 (germline): SGHNT, YENEEA. CDR3 residues: CASSSGKSFTEAFF. The CDR3 nucleotides read TGTGCCAGCAGCTCGGGGAAGAGCTTCACTGAAGCTTTCTTT.

The chain employs TRBV19 and TRBJ1-1; D remains unclear. The CDR3 sequence is 15 residues long. V lost 6 bases to trimming and J lost 1 base, with 15 bases between them. CDR1 and CDR2 (germline): LNHDA, SQIVND (reference sequence). The CDR3, as DNA: TGTGCCAGTAGCCCCAGTGGGTGGAGGAACACTGAAGCTTTCTTT. Residues: CASSPSGWRNTEAFF.

The gene calls are TRBV24-1 and TRBJ2-2; 9 bases map to TRBD1. Germline CDR1 reads KGHDR; CDR2 reads SFDVKD. The CDR3 has 18 residues. V lost 3 bases to trimming and J lost 1 base; unmatched junction nucleotides: 8. CDR3 in amino acids: CATSDPIGTGMNTGELFF. CDR3 coding DNA: TGTGCCACCAGTGATCCCATCGGGACAGGGATGAACACCGGGGAGCTGTTTTTT.

This chain connects TRBV5-4 to TRBJ2-5, with 10 positions matching TRBD2. Germline loops: CDR1 SGHNT, CDR2 YYREEE (reference sequence). The V and J ends lost 4 bases and 1 base, in that order; junction bases with no gene match: 7. The CDR3 runs 16 residues. CDR3 nucleotide sequence: TGTGCCAGCAGCAGACTAGCGGGTTTGTCCCAAGAGACCCAGTACTTC. Protein sequence: CASSRLAGLSQETQYF.

This clone appeared once. The chain couples TRBV2 to TRBJ1-5, with D perhaps TRBD1 (5 bases). The CDR3 is 13 amino acids. Germline V lookup: CDR1 SNHLY, CDR2 FYNNEI. V was cut by 3 bases and J by 9 bases, with 12 bases left in between. This chain's CDR3 is CASSEPGLAPQHF. The CDR3, as DNA: TGTGCCAGCAGTGAGCCAGGGTTGGCGCCCCAGCATTTT.

This chain links TRBV6-6 with TRBJ2-5; 11 nucleotides align to TRBD2. This CDR3 comprises 15 residues. Germline V lookup: CDR1 MNHNY, CDR2 SVGAGI (reference sequence). J was trimmed by 1 base and V by 6 bases; bases with no gene match: 4. The CDR3 reads CASSLLAGAQETQYF. The CDR3 nucleotides are TGTGCCAGCAGCCTACTAGCGGGGGCCCAAGAGACCCAGTACTTC.

V and J are TRBV7-2 and TRBJ1-2; no clear D. The CDR3 contains 17 residues. Germline CDR1 is SGHTA and CDR2 is FQGNSA. Trimming shortened V by 4 bases and J by 6 bases, and 24 bases separated the two germline ends. In nucleotides, the CDR3 is TGTGCCAGCAGCTCCCGAAGCGGGCCGATAGGGTCCGATGGCTACACCTTC. Encoded protein: CASSSRSGPIGSDGYTF.

The genes are TRBV2 and TRBJ2-1; 11 positions match TRBD2. J lost 8 bases, V lost 9 bases, and 12 bases had no gene match. The CDR3 is 15 amino acids. CDR1 is SNHLY and CDR2 is FYNNEI in the germline V gene. Here the CDR3 DNA reads TGTGCCAGAAGAAGGCTAGCGGGGGGAATCGATGAGCAGTTCTTC. It encodes CARRRLAGGIDEQFF.

V usage is TRBV28 and J usage is TRBJ2-2; 10 nucleotides align to TRBD1. J lost 6 bases, V lost 3 bases, and 13 bases had no gene match. The CDR3 is 18 amino acids. Germline V gene lookup returns CDR1 MDHEN and CDR2 SYDVKM. This chain's CDR3 is CASSLSSAGQGFPGELFF. As DNA, the CDR3 is TGTGCCAGCAGTTTGTCATCTGCGGGACAGGGGTTCCCCGGGGAGCTGTTTTTT. Looking up the rest from reference TRBV28 and TRBJ2-2 gives the full variable domain: DVKVTQSSRYLVKRTGEKVFLECVQDMDHENMFWYRQDPGLGLRLIYFSYDVKMKEKGDIPEGYSVSREKKERFSLILESASTNQTSMYLCASSLSSAGQGFPGELFFGEGSRLTVL.

The rearrangement links TRBV11-2 to TRBJ1-3; maybe TRBD1 (5 bases). The germline gives CDR1 SGHAT, CDR2 FQNNGV. Trimming took 2 bases from V and 4 from J, leaving 12 bases between them. There are 15 residues in the CDR3. Here the CDR3 reads CASSLQGATGNTIYF. DNA of the CDR3: TGTGCCAGCAGCTTACAGGGTGCGACGGGAAACACCATATATTTT.

Here the CDR3 reads CASSPATGTDTQYF. As DNA, the CDR3 is TGTGCCAGCTCACCAGCAACAGGGACAGATACGCAGTATTTT. V gene TRBV18 combines with J gene TRBJ2-3; perhaps TRBD1 as D (6 bases). Deletions cut 2 bases from V and 3 bases from J, with 9 bases between. Germline CDR1 KGHSH, CDR2 LQKENI. The CDR3 has 14 amino acids.

DNA of the CDR3: TGTGCCAGCAGTGAAATTCGGACAAAAGGAAACACCATATATTTT. It translates to CASSEIRTKGNTIYF. The V call is TRBV6-1, the J call TRBJ1-3, with a weak D call TRBD1 (5 bases). Trimming removed 2 bases from V and 4 bases from J, with 12 bases in between. Germline CDR1 reads MNHNS; CDR2 reads SASEGT. The CDR3 length is 15 residues.

V gene TRBV11-2 combines with J gene TRBJ2-1, with TRBD1 matching 8 bases. The CDR3 consists of 15 residues. The junction had 5 bases not matched to a gene; V was cut back by 1 base and J by 6 bases. CDR1 and CDR2 from the germline V gene are SGHAT and FQNNGV. CDR3 in amino acids: CASSLVRTGFNEQFF. The CDR3 DNA reads as TGTGCCAGCAGCTTAGTGAGGACAGGGTTCAATGAGCAGTTCTTC.

The CDR3 region is CSTWTGGTEAFF. The DNA of the CDR3 is TGCAGCACCTGGACAGGGGGGACTGAAGCTTTCTTT. This chain links TRBV29-1 with TRBJ1-1; 10 positions match TRBD1. The CDR3 totals 12 residues. Germline CDR1 and CDR2: SQVTM and ANQGSEA. V lost 8 bases and J lost 5; bases outside the gene matches: 5.